This TCR beta chain was recovered during a study of cytomegalovirus exposure and HLA in healthy donors. Study-wide points: A later analysis showed TCR association rates differing by HLA locus, peaking at DRB1 and lowest at HLA-C.

Germline CDR1 and CDR2: MDHEN and SYDVKM. The V and J ends lost 5 bases and 4 bases, in that order; junction bases with no gene match: 9. The CDR3 is 16 amino acids. For this clone: Antigen unknown.

The PCR used 60 Vbeta and 13 Jbeta primers. Sequencing used immunoSEQ multiplex PCR; TCRdb keeps in-frame clones, though not all of them. The sample lists over 75,000 clones, 78% occurring once. Sequencing was carried out using PBMCs. The J gene is TRBJ1-5, the V gene TRBV28; 9 nucleotides line up with TRBD1. The TCR sequence derives from a woman in her fifties or sixties in good health and CMV-seronegative. CDR3 region: CASSPNRGLKNQPQHF. CDR3 sequence (DNA): TGTGCCAGCAGTCCGAACAGGGGGCTCAAGAATCAGCCCCAGCATTTT.